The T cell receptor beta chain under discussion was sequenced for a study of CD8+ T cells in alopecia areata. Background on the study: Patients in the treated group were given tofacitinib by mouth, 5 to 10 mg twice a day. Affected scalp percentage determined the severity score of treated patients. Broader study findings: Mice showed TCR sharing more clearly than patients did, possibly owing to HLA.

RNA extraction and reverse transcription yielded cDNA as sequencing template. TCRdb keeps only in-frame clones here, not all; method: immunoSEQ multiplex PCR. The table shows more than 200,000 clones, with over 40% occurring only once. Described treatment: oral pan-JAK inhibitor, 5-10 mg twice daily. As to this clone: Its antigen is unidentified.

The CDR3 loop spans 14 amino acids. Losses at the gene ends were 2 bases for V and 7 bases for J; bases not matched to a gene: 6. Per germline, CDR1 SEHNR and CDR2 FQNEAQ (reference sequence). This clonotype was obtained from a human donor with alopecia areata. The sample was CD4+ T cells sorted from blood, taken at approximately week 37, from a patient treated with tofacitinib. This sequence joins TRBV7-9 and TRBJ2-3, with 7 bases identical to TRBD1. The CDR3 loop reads CASSLFQGEHTQYF. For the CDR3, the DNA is TGTGCCAGCAGCTTATTCCAGGGGGAACATACGCAGTATTTT.